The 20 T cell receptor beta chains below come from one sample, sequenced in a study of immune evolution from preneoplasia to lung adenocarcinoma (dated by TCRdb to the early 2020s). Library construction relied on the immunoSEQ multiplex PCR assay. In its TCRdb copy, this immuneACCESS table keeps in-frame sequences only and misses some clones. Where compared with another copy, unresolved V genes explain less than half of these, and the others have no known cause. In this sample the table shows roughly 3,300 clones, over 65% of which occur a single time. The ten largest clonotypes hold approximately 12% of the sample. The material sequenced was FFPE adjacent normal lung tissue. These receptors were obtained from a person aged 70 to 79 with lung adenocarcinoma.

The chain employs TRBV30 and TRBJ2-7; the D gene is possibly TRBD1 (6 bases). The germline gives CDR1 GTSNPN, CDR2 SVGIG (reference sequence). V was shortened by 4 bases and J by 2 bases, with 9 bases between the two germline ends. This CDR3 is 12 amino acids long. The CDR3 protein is CAWNRATYEQYF. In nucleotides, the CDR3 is TGTGCCTGGAACAGGGCCACCTACGAGCAGTACTTC.

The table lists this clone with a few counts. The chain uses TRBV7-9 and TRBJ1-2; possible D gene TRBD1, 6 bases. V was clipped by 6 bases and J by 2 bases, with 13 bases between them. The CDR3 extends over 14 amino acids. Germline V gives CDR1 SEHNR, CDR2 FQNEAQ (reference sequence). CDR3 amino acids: CASRPEGENYGYTF. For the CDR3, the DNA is TGTGCCAGCAGGCCGGAGGGGGAGAACTATGGCTACACCTTC. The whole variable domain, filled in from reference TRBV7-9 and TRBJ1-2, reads DTGVSQNPRHKITKRGQNVTFRCDPISEHNRLYWYRQTLGQGPEFLTYFQNEAQLEKSRLLSDRFSAERPKGSFSTLEIQRTEQGDSAMYLCASRPEGENYGYTFGSGTRLTVV.

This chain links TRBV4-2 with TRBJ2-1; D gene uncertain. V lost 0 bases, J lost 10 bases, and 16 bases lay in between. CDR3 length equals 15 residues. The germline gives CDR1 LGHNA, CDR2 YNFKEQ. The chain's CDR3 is CASSQEPPPGREQFF. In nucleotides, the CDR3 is TGTGCCAGCAGCCAAGAGCCGCCGCCGGGTAGGGAGCAGTTCTTC.

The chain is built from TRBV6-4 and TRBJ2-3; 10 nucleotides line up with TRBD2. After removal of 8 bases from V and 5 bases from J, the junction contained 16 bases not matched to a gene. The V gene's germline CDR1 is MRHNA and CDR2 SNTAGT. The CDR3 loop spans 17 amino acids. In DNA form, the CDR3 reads TGTGCCAGCCCTGCCCCAACTAGCGGGGCGCGCGGAGATACGCAGTATTTT. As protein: CASPAPTSGARGDTQYF.

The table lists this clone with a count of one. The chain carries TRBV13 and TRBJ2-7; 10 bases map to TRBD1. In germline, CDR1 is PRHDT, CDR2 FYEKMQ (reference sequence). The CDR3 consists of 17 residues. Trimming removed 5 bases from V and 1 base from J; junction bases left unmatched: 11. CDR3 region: CASSHRDRGRGSYEQYF. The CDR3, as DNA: TGTGCCAGCAGCCACCGGGACAGGGGAAGAGGATCCTACGAGCAGTACTTC.

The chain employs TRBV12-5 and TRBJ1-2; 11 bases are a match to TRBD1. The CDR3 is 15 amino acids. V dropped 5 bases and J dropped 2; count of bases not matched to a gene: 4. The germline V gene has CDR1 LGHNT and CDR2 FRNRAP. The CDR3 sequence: CASGRDRGRNYGYTF. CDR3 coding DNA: TGTGCTAGTGGTCGGGACAGGGGGAGAAACTATGGCTACACCTTC.

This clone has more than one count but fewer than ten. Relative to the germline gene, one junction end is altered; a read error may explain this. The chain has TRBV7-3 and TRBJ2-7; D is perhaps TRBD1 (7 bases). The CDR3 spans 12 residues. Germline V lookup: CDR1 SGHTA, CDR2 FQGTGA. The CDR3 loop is CASSFLRGVKDF. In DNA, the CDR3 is TGTGCCAGCAGCTTCCTCAGGGGGGTGAAGGACTTC. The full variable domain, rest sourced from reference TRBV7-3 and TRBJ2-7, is GAGVSQTPSNKVTEKGKYVELRCDPISGHTALYWYRQSLGQGPEFLIYFQGTGAADDSGLPNDRFFAVRPEGSVSTLKIQRTERGDSAVYLCASSFLRGVKDFGPGTRLTVT.

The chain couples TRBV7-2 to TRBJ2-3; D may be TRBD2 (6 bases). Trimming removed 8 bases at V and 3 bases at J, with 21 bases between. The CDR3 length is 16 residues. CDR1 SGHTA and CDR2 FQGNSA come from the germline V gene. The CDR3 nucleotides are TGTGCCAGCCGCGCTGGAGGGGCGCGAGTTACAGATACGCAGTATTTT. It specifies CASRAGGARVTDTQYF. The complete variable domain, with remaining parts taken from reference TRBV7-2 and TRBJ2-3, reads GAGVSQSPSNKVTEKGKDVELRCDPISGHTALYWYRQSLGQGLEFLIYFQGNSAPDKSGLPSDRFSAERTGGSVSTLTIQRTQQEDSAVYLCASRAGGARVTDTQYFGPGTRLTVL.

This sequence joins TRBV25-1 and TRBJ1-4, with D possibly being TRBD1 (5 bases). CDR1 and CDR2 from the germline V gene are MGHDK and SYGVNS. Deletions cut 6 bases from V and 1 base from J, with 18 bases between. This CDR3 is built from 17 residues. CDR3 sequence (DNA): TGTGCCAGCAGCCCGTCTCAGGGTTTTGGAACTAATGAAAAACTGTTTTTT. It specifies CASSPSQGFGTNEKLFF.

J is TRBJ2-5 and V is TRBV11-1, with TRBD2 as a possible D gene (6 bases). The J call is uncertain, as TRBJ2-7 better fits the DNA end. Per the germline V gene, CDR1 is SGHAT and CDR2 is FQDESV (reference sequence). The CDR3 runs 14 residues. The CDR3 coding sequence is TGTGCCAGCAGCTTACTAGCGCCTACCTACGAGCAGTACTTC. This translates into CASSLLAPTYEQYF.

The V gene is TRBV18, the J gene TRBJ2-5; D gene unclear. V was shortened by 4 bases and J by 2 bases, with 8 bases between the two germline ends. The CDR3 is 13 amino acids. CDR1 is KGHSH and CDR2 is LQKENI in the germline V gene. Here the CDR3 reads CASSLDIQETQYF. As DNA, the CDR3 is TGTGCCAGCTCACTTGACATACAAGAGACCCAGTACTTC.

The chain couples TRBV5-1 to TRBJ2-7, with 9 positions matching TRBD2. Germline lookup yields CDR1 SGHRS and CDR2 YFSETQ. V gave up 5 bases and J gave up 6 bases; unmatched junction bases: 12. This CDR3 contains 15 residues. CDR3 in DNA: TGCGCCAGCAGTTACGGGCGGGGGGGCCTAGTCGAGCAGTACTTC. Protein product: CASSYGRGGLVEQYF.

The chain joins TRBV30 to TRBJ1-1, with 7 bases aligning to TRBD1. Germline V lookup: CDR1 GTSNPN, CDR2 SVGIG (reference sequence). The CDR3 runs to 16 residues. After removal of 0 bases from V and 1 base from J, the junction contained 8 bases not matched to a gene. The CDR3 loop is CAWSVDLWTGNTEAFF. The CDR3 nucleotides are TGTGCCTGGAGTGTGGATCTCTGGACAGGGAACACTGAAGCTTTCTTT.

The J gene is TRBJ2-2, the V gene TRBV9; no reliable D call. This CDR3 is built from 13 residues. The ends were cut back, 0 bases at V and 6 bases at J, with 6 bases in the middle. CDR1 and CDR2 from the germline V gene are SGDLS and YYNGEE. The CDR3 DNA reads TGTGCCAGCAGCGTAGACCTGTCCGGGGAGCTGTTTTTT. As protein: CASSVDLSGELFF. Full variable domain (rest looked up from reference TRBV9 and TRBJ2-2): DSGVTQTPKHLITATGQRVTLRCSPRSGDLSVYWYQQSLDQGLQFLIQYYNGEERAKGNILERFSAQQFPDLHSELNLSSLELGDSALYFCASSVDLSGELFFGEGSRLTVL.

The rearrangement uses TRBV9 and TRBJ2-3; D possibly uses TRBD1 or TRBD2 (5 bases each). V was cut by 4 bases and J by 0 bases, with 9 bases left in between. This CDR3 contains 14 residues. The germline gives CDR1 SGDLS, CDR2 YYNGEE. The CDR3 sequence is CASSFWDSTDTQYF. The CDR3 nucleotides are TGTGCCAGCAGCTTCTGGGACAGCACAGATACGCAGTATTTT.

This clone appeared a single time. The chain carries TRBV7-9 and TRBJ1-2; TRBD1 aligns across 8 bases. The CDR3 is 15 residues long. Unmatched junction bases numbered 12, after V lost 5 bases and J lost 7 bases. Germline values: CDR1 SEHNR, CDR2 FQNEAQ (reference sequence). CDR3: CASSARQGTSFGYTF. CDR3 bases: TGTGCCAGCAGCGCACGACAGGGGACCAGTTTTGGCTACACCTTC.

The CDR3 loop reads CAWSPLSSTDTQYF. DNA for the CDR3: TGTGCCTGGAGTCCCCTAAGTAGCACAGATACGCAGTATTTT. This chain uses TRBV30 with TRBJ2-3; no definite D call. The CDR3 length is 14 residues. Germline V gives CDR1 GTSNPN, CDR2 SVGIG (reference sequence). Trimming removed 2 bases at V and 0 bases at J, with 9 bases between.

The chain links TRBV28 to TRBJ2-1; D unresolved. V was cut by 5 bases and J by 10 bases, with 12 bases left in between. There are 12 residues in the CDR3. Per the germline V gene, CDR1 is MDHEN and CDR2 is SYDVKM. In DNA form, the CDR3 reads TGTGCCAGCAGTCCCCCCGTCAAGGAGCAGTTCTTC. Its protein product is CASSPPVKEQFF.

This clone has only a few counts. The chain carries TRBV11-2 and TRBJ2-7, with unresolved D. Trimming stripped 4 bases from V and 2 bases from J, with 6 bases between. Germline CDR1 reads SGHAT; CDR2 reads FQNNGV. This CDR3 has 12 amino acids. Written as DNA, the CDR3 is TGTGCCAGCAGCTGGGGTACCTACGAGCAGTACTTC. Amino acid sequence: CASSWGTYEQYF. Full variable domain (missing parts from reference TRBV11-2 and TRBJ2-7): EAGVAQSPRYKIIEKRQSVAFWCNPISGHATLYWYQQILGQGPKLLIQFQNNGVVDDSQLPKDRFSAERLKGVDSTLKIQPAKLEDSAVYLCASSWGTYEQYFGPGTRLTVT.

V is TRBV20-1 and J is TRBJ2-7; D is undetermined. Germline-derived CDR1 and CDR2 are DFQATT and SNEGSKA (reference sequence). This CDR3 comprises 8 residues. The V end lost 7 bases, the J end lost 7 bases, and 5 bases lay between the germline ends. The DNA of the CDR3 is TGCAGTGGGAAGGAGCAGTACTTC. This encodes CSGKEQYF.